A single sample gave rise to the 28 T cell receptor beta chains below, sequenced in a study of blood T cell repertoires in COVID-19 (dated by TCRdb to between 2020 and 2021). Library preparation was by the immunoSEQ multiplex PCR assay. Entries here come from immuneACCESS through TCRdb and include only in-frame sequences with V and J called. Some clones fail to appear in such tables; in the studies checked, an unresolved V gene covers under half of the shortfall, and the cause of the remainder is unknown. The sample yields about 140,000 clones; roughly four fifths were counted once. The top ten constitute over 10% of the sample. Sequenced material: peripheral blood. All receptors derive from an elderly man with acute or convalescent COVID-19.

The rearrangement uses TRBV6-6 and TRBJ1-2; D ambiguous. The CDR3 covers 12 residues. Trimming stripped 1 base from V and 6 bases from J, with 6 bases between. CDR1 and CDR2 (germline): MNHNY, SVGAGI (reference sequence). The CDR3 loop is CASSYYSNGYTF. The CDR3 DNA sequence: TGTGCCAGCAGTTACTACAGCAATGGCTACACCTTC.

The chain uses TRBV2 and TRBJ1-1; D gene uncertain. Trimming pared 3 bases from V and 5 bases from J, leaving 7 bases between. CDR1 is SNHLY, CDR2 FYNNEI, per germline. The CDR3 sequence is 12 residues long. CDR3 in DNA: TGTGCCAGCAGTGATGAGGGAACTGAAGCTTTCTTT. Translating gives CASSDEGTEAFF.

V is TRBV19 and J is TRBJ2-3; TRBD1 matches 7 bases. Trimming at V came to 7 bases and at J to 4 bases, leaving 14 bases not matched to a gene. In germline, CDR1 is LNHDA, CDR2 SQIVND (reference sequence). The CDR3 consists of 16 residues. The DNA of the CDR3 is TGTGCCAGTACCCTGACAGGGAGAGAGAAGGCAGATACGCAGTATTTT. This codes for CASTLTGREKADTQYF.

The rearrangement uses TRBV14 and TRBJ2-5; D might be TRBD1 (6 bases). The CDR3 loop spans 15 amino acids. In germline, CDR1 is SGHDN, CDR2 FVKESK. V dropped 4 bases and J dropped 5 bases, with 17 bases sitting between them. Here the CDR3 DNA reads TGTGCCAGCAGCCTGAGGTCCCAGGGGTGGGAGACCCAGTACTTC. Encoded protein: CASSLRSQGWETQYF.

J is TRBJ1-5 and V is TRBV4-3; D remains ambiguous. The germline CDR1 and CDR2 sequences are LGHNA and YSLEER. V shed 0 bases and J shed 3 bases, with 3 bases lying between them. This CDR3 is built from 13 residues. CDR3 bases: TGCGCCAGCAGCCAAGAGGCCAATCAGCCCCAGCATTTT. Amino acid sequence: CASSQEANQPQHF.

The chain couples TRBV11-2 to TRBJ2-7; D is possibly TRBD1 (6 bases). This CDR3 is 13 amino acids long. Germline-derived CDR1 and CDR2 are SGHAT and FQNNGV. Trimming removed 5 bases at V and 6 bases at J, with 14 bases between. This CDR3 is CASSVVGAGEQYF. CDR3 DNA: TGTGCCAGCAGCGTGGTGGGGGCAGGCGAGCAGTACTTC.

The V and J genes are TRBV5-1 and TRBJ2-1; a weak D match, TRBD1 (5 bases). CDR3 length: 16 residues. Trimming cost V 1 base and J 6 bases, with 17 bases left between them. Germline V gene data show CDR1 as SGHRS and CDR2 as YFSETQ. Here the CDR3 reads CASSLSKGYSSNEQFF. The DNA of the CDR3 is TGCGCCAGCAGCTTGTCGAAGGGGTACAGTAGCAATGAGCAGTTCTTC.

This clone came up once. The CDR3 coding sequence is TGTGCCAGCACCACTAGCTACCGGGACAGGGATCGCGACGAGCAGTACTTC. The encoded protein is CASTTSYRDRDRDEQYF. V and J are TRBV5-4 and TRBJ2-7; 9 bases agree with TRBD1. The CDR3 runs to 17 residues. J gave up 5 bases and V 6 bases, and 18 bases lay outside the gene matches. From germline, CDR1 is SGHNT and CDR2 YYREEE (reference sequence).

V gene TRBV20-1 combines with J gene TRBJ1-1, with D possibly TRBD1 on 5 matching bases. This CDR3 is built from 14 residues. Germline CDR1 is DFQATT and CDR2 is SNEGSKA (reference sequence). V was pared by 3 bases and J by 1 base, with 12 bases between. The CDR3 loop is CSASLTAANTEAFF. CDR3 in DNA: TGCAGTGCTAGTTTGACAGCTGCGAACACTGAAGCTTTCTTT.

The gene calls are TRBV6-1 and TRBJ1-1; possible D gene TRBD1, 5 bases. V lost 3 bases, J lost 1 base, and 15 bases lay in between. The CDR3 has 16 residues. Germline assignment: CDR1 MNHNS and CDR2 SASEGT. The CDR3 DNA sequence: TGTGCCAGCAGTGAGCCGACAGAATGGGGGAACACTGAAGCTTTCTTT. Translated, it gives CASSEPTEWGNTEAFF.

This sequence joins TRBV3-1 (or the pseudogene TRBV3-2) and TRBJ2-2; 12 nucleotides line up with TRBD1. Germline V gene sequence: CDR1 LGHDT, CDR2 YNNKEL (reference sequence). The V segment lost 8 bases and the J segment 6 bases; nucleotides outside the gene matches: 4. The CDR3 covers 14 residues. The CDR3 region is CASLGQGASGELFF. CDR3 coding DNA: TGTGCCAGCCTGGGACAGGGGGCGTCCGGGGAGCTGTTTTTT.

In DNA, the CDR3 is TGTGCCACCAAATCGGTCACCAATCAGCCCCAGCATTTT. Protein: CATKSVTNQPQHF. V and J are TRBV6-5 and TRBJ1-5, with D unclear. CDR1 and CDR2 (germline): MNHEY, SVGAGI. V was shortened by 10 bases and J by 3 bases, with 13 bases between the two germline ends. This CDR3 contains 13 residues.

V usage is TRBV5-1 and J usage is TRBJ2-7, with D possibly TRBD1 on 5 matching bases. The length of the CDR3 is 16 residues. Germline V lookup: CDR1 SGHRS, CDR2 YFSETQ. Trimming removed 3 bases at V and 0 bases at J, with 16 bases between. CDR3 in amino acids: CASSWGWGGSSYEQYF. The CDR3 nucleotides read TGCGCCAGCAGCTGGGGATGGGGCGGCAGCTCCTACGAGCAGTACTTC.

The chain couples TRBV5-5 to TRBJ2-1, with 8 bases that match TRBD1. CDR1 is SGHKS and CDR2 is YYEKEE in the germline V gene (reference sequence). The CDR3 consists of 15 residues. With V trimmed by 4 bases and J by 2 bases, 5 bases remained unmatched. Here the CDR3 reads CASSPPGQAYNEQFF. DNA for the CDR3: TGTGCCAGCAGCCCTCCGGGACAGGCCTACAATGAGCAGTTCTTC.

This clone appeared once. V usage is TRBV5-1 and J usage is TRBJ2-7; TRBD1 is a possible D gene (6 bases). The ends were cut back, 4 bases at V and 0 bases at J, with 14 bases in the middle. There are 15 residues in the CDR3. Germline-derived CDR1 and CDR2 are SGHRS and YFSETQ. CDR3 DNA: TGCGCCAGCAGCCCCTCCGGGACAAACTCCTACGAGCAGTACTTC. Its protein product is CASSPSGTNSYEQYF.

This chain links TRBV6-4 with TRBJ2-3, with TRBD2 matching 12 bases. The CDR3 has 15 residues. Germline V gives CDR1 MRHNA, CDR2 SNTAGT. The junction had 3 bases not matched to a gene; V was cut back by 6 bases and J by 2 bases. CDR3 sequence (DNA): TGTGCCAGCAGCCCTAGCGGGGGGGCCACAGATACGCAGTATTTT. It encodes CASSPSGGATDTQYF.

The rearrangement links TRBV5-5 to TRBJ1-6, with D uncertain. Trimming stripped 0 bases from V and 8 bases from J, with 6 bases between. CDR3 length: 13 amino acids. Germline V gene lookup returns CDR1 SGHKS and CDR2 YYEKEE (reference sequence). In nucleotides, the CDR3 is TGTGCCAGCAGCTTGGTTCCGGATTCACCCCTCCACTTT. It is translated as CASSLVPDSPLHF.

The DNA for the CDR3 is TGTGCCAGTAGTATACGGGTTCAAGAGACCCAGTACTTC. Protein product: CASSIRVQETQYF. The chain links TRBV19 to TRBJ2-5, with D unclear. CDR3 length: 13 residues. The germline V gene has CDR1 LNHDA and CDR2 SQIVND (reference sequence). V dropped 2 bases and J dropped 2 bases, with 6 bases sitting between them.

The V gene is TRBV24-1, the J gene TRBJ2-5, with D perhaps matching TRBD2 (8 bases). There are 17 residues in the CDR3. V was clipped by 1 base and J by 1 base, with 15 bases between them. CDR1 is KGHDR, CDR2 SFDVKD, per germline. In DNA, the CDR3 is TGTGCCACCAGTGATTTACCCGGGAGGGGGCTCCAAGAGACCCAGTACTTC. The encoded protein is CATSDLPGRGLQETQYF.

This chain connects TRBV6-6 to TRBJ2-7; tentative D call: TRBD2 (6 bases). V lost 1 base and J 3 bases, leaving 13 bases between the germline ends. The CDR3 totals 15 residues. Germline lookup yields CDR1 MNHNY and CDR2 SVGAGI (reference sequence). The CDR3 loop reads CASSYYPREDYEQYF. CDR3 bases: TGTGCCAGCAGTTACTACCCTAGGGAGGACTACGAGCAGTACTTC.

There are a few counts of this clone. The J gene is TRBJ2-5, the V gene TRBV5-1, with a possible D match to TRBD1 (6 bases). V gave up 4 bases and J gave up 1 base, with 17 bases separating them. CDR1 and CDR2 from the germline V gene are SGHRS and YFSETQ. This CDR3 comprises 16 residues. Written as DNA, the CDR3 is TGCGCCAGCAGCCGGATGACAGGCGCCTTCCAAGAGACCCAGTACTTC. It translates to CASSRMTGAFQETQYF.

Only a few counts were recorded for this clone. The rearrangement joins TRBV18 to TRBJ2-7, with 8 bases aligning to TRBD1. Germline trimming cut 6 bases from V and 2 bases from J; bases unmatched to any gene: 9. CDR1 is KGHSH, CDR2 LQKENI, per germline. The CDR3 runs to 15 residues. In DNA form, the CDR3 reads TGTGCCAGCTCTTCGTCGGACAGGGTCCCCTACGAGCAGTACTTC. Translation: CASSSSDRVPYEQYF.

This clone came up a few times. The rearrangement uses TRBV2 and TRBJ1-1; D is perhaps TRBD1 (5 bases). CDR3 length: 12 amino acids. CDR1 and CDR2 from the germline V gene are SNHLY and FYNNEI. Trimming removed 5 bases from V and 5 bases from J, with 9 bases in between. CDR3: CASSSGWTEAFF. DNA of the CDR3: TGTGCCAGCAGTTCAGGGTGGACTGAAGCTTTCTTT.

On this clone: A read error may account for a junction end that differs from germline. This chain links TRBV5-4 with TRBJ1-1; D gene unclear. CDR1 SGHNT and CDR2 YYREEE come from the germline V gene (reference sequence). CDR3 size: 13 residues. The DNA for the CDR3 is TGTGCCGGCGCGACCCGGAACACTGTTGAGGTGGTCTTT. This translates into CAGATRNTVEVVF. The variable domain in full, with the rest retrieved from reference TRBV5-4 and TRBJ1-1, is ETGVTQSPTHLIKTRGQQVTLRCSSQSGHNTVSWYQQALGQGPQFIFQYYREEENGRGNFPPRFSGLQFPNYSSELNVNALELDDSALYLCAGATRNTVEVVFGQGTRLTVV.

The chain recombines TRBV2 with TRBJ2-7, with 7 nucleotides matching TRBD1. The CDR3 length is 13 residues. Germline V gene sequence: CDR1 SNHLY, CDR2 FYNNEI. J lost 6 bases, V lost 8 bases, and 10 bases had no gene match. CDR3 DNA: TGTGCCAGCGGGGGACAGTCTCAGGTCGAGCAGTACTTC. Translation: CASGGQSQVEQYF.

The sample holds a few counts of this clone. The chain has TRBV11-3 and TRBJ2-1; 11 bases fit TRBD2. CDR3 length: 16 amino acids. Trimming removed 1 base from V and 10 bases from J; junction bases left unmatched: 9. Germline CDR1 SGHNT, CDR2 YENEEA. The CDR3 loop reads CASSLGGSGGVREQFF. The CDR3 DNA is TGTGCCAGCAGCTTAGGAGGTAGCGGGGGGGTAAGGGAGCAGTTCTTC.

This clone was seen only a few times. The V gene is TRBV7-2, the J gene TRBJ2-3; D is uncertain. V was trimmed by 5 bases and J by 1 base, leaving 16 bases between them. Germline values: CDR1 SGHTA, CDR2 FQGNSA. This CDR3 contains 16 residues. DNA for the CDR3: TGTGCCAGCAGCCGCCTAGGTCGTCTAGGCACAGATACGCAGTATTTT. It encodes CASSRLGRLGTDTQYF.

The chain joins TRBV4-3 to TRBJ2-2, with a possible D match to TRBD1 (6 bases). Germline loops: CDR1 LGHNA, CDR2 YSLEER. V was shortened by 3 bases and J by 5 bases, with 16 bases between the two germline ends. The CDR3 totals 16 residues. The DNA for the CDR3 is TGCGCCAGCAGCCAGGGAACAGGGCTCAAGACCGGGGAGCTGTTTTTT. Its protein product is CASSQGTGLKTGELFF.